This is a list of T cell receptor beta chains from one sample in a study of regulatory T cells in long-lasting Graves disease. TCRdb fed the multiplex PCR reads into MiXCR, producing one record per CDR3 protein. The sample consists of over 300,000 distinct CDR3 sequences, roughly 16% of them appearing once. The source material was peripheral blood mononuclear cells (PBMCs), sampled at new diagnosis, from a patient treated with antithyroid drugs. Source of these receptors: a female donor with Graves disease. CDR3s include the opening cysteine and the closing phenylalanine or tryptophan. The order of the fields is clone size, D gene, V gene, J gene, CDR3 DNA, CDR3 protein. The D gene is left open where the match is weak. Not every row has a clone size; where given, it reads once, few, many or a size class.

>few|-|TRBV29-1|TRBJ2-7
TGCAGCGTTGGGGTGGGGCTCGGGGAGCAGTACTTC
CSVGVGLGEQYF
>many|-|TRBV10-3|TRBJ2-5
TGTGCCATCAGGTCGGGGGTTAACCAAGAGACCCAGTACTTC
CAIRSGVNQETQYF
>many|-|TRBV24-1|TRBJ2-2
TGTGCCACCAGTGATCCCCAGGGACGAGACACCGGGGAGCTGTTTTTT
CATSDPQGRDTGELFF
>many|TRBD1|TRBV27|TRBJ2-7
TGTGCCAGCAGTTGGACAGGTCCCTACGAGCAGTACTTC
CASSWTGPYEQYF
>few|TRBD2|TRBV12-3/TRBV12-4|TRBJ2-1
TGTGCCAGCAGCACTACAAGGGGAGGAGGACGAGCGGGGAACAATGAGCAGTTCTTC
CASSTTRGGGRAGNNEQFF
>-|TRBD1|TRBV20-1|TRBJ2-1
TGCAGTGCTCTCCGTACAGGGGCCTACAATGAGCAGTTCTTC
CSALRTGAYNEQFF
>-|-|TRBV20-1|TRBJ1-2
TGCAGTGCTATGAACTATGGCTACACCTTC
CSAMNYGYTF
>many|TRBD1|TRBV7-6|TRBJ1-6
TGTGCCAGCAGCCCCCGGACAGGGAACAATTCACCCCTCCACTTT
CASSPRTGNNSPLHF
>many|TRBD2|TRBV7-2|TRBJ2-3
TGTGCCGGCAGCTATCATGCTACGGGACTAGCGGGAGTAGGCACAGATACGCAGTATTTT
CAGSYHATGLAGVGTDTQYF
>few|-|TRBV14|TRBJ1-2
TGTGCCAGCAGCCCCGGCGGAAACTATGGCTACACCTTC
CASSPGGNYGYTF
>many|TRBD1|TRBV20-1|TRBJ1-2
TGCAGTGCCGACCGGGACAGGGTTAGTGGCTACACCTTC
CSADRDRVSGYTF
>-|-|TRBV6-4|TRBJ2-1
TGTGCCAGCAGTGAGGTAGCGGATTACAATGAGCAGTTCTTC
CASSEVADYNEQFF
>-|TRBD2|TRBV20-1|TRBJ2-5
TGCAGTGCTAGTGAGGGCGGGGGGGCCGAGGAGACCCAGTACTTC
CSASEGGGAEETQYF
>few|TRBD2|TRBV5-4|TRBJ2-3
TGTGCCAGCAGCTCACCGGGACTAGCGGGAGTAGATACGCAGTATTTT
CASSSPGLAGVDTQYF
>many|TRBD1|TRBV7-6|TRBJ2-3
TGTGCCAGCAGCTTGCAGGGGGAAGGCACAGATACGCAGTATTTT
CASSLQGEGTDTQYF
>many|TRBD1|TRBV28|TRBJ2-1
TGTGCCAGCAGTTTAGGCGACAGGGGGTCCAATGAGCAGTTCTTC
CASSLGDRGSNEQFF
>few|TRBD1|TRBV6-4|TRBJ1-2
TGTGCCAGTAAGACAGGGGACTATGGCTACACCTTC
CASKTGDYGYTF
>-|-|TRBV20-1|TRBJ2-1
TGCAGTGCCAAGGACAGGCTGCGGGGGGAGCAGTTCTTC
CSAKDRLRGEQFF
>many|-|TRBV7-9|TRBJ2-2
TGTGCCAGCAGCCCCAGGCCCGGGGAGCTGTTTTTT
CASSPRPGELFF
>-|-|TRBV5-1|TRBJ2-5
TGCGCCAGCAGCTTGGGGGACTTAGCGCGGGCCGCAATGGAGACCCAGTACTTC
CASSLGDLARAAMETQYF
>many|-|TRBV12-3/TRBV12-4|TRBJ2-3
TGTGCCAGCAGTTCTACTAGCGATACGCAGTATTTT
CASSSTSDTQYF
>many|-|TRBV12-3/TRBV12-4|TRBJ1-3
TGTGCCAGCATTTATTTTGGAAACACCATATATTTT
CASIYFGNTIYF